The 20 T cell receptor beta chains presented below share a single source sample, sequenced in a study of T cells in Graves' hyperthyroidism and ophthalmopathy. Amplification of TCR beta CDR3 regions was performed using RNA transcripts as template. First-round RT-PCR of the TCR CDR3 relied on the HTBI primer set. TCRdb reprocessed the multiplex PCR reads via MiXCR and lists one record per CDR3 protein. Counted here are some 800,000 distinct CDR3 sequences, roughly 40% occurring once; the ten biggest clones make up around 10%. The sequencing sample was made of blood. The receptors come from a young man with Graves' hyperthyroidism.

J is TRBJ2-5 and V is TRBV5-6, with D perhaps TRBD2 (5 bases). Looked up from germline, CDR1 is SGHDT and CDR2 is YYEEEE. This CDR3 comprises 11 residues. With 3 bases removed from V and 7 bases from J, the gap between germline ends came to 7 bases. This CDR3 reads CASSWAGTQYF. The CDR3 nucleotides are TGTGCCAGCAGCTGGGCGGGGACCCAGTACTTC.

The chain employs TRBV7-9 and TRBJ1-4, with TRBD1 matching 7 bases. CDR1 is SEHNR and CDR2 is FQNEAQ in the germline V gene (reference sequence). The CDR3 runs to 11 residues. Trimming cost V 5 bases and J 17 bases; bases outside gene matches: 8. The CDR3 bases are TGTGCCAGCAGCCGGGGGGACAGACTATTTTTT. Translating gives CASSRGDRLFF.

This clonotype has a handful of counts. The chain employs TRBV20-1 and TRBJ2-5; 11 nucleotides line up with TRBD2. Germline V CDR1 and CDR2: DFQATT, SNEGSKA (reference sequence). The CDR3 consists of 14 residues. V gave up 1 base and J gave up 3 bases; unmatched junction bases: 1. The CDR3 loop reads CSARVTSGKETQYF. The DNA of the CDR3 is TGCAGTGCTAGAGTGACTAGCGGGAAAGAGACCCAGTACTTC.

The chain combines TRBV12-3 or TRBV12-4 with TRBJ2-5, with TRBD2 matching 13 bases. V shed 5 bases, J shed 7 bases, and the junction held 13 bases outside the gene matches. This CDR3 spans 17 amino acids. Here the CDR3 reads CASSPSLLAGGPGTQYF. CDR3 coding DNA: TGTGCCAGCAGTCCCTCCCTACTAGCGGGAGGGCCGGGGACCCAGTACTTC.

This rearrangement joins TRBV7-9 to TRBJ1-6; D possibly corresponds to TRBD1 (5 bases). This CDR3 is 14 amino acids long. With 5 bases removed from V and 14 bases from J, the gap between germline ends came to 19 bases. CDR1 and CDR2 (germline): SEHNR, FQNEAQ (reference sequence). The CDR3 sequence is CASSQSPGTTALHF. As DNA, the CDR3 is TGTGCCAGCAGCCAGTCCCCCGGGACGACTGCCCTCCACTTT.

This clonotype showed up just a few times. The chain couples TRBV5-1 to TRBJ1-1, with a possible D match to TRBD1 (5 bases). This CDR3 contains 15 residues. V was trimmed by 7 bases and J by 2 bases, leaving 18 bases between them. Per germline, CDR1 SGHRS and CDR2 YFSETQ. The CDR3 is CASARGGTGNTEAFF. The CDR3 coding sequence is TGCGCCAGCGCCCGTGGGGGGACGGGAAACACTGAAGCTTTCTTT.

The chain is built from TRBV25-1 and TRBJ1-6; tentatively, D is TRBD1 (5 bases). The CDR3 covers 16 residues. The germline CDR1 and CDR2 sequences are MGHDK and SYGVNS. V lost 1 base, J lost 10 bases, and 17 bases lay in between. CDR3 coding DNA: TGTGCCAGCAGTGAATTCGGGGGGACTGAAGGATCACCCCTCCACTTT. Translation gives CASSEFGGTEGSPLHF.

J is TRBJ2-5 and V is TRBV7-2; D is perhaps TRBD1 (7 bases). Trimming took 3 bases from V and 9 from J, leaving 17 bases between them. Germline V gene sequence: CDR1 SGHTA, CDR2 FQGNSA. The CDR3 has 14 amino acids. CDR3 sequence reads: CASSFGPRGEAQYF. In nucleotides, the CDR3 is TGTGCCAGCAGCTTCGGGCCCAGGGGGGAGGCCCAGTACTTC.

The V gene is TRBV7-2, the J gene TRBJ1-2; no firm D call. Trimming took off 0 bases at V and 6 bases at J, with 8 bases between the two ends. Germline loops: CDR1 SGHTA, CDR2 FQGNSA. The CDR3 runs to 13 residues. The CDR3 sequence is CASSLAGFDGYTF. In DNA form, the CDR3 reads TGTGCCAGCAGCTTAGCAGGGTTCGATGGCTACACCTTC.

A few counts support this clonotype. This chain links TRBV19 with TRBJ2-6; 9 nucleotides agree with TRBD1. Germline CDR1 reads LNHDA; CDR2 reads SQIVND (reference sequence). Losses at the gene ends were 1 base for V and 9 bases for J; bases not matched to a gene: 4. The CDR3 is 15 residues long. The chain's CDR3 is CASSIGDREVNVLTF. DNA for the CDR3: TGTGCCAGTAGTATAGGGGACAGGGAGGTCAACGTCCTGACTTTC.

This clonotype was seen at least ten times. In DNA, the CDR3 is TGCAGTGCTAGAGATCAAGATTCACCCCTCCACTTT. Protein: CSARDQDSPLHF. The V gene is TRBV20-1, the J gene TRBJ1-6, with D unresolved. CDR1 is DFQATT and CDR2 is SNEGSKA in the germline V gene (reference sequence). Trimming removed 0 bases from V and 8 bases from J, with 5 bases in between. The CDR3 extends over 12 amino acids.

The genes are TRBV19 and TRBJ2-7; no reliable D call. The CDR3 has 15 amino acids. Trimming took 3 bases from V and 2 from J, leaving 14 bases between them. Germline CDR1 is LNHDA and CDR2 is SQIVND (reference sequence). CDR3 nucleotide sequence: TGTGCCAGTAGTATCAACAGCGTTAGCCCCTACGAGCAGTACTTC. Translating gives CASSINSVSPYEQYF.

The chain has TRBV7-9 and TRBJ1-2; 8 bases line up with TRBD1. The germline V gene has CDR1 SEHNR and CDR2 FQNEAQ (reference sequence). The ends lost 3 bases at V and 3 bases at J; junction bases unmatched: 6. The CDR3 runs 15 residues. In DNA form, the CDR3 reads TGTGCCAGCAGCTTGGACAGGGATTATGACTATGGCTACACCTTC. As protein: CASSLDRDYDYGYTF.

CDR3 residues: CSAIDDPSSYEQYF. The CDR3 coding sequence is TGCAGTGCCATCGATGACCCAAGCTCCTACGAGCAGTACTTC. This rearrangement joins TRBV20-1 to TRBJ2-7; D is undetermined. Germline V lookup: CDR1 DFQATT, CDR2 SNEGSKA (reference sequence). Trimming took 6 bases from V and 0 from J, leaving 15 bases between them. The CDR3 totals 14 residues.

This clonotype was found many times. The CDR3 sequence: CASSISGGGNYGYTF. The CDR3 DNA sequence: TGTGCCAGTAGTATAAGTGGAGGGGGAAACTATGGCTACACCTTC. V is TRBV19 and J is TRBJ1-2, with D maybe TRBD1 (6 bases). This CDR3 comprises 15 residues. The V and J ends lost 2 bases and 2 bases respectively, with 12 bases between them. From germline, CDR1 is LNHDA and CDR2 SQIVND (reference sequence).

The chain links TRBV11-2 to TRBJ2-5, with D possibly matching TRBD1 (6 bases). The germline V gene has CDR1 SGHAT and CDR2 FQNNGV. V gave up 8 bases and J gave up 1 base, with 20 bases separating them. The CDR3 is 16 residues long. CDR3 DNA: TGTGCCAGCTCACCGTCGGGACACCTTTTCCAAGAGACCCAGTACTTC. Encoded protein: CASSPSGHLFQETQYF.

With respect to this clonotype: One junction end does not reproduce the germline sequence, and a read error may be involved. The gene calls are TRBV10-3 and TRBJ1-1; 9 bases fit TRBD1. The CDR3 extends over 16 amino acids. Germline CDR1 reads ENHRY; CDR2 reads SYGVKD. CDR3 DNA sequence: TGTGCCAGCAGTCCGGGGGACAGGGAAGGGTACACTGAAGCTTTCTTT. As protein: CASSPGDREGYTEAFF.

Remarks on this clonotype: This may arise from a read error, as a much more abundant clone is one base away. The genes are TRBV6-5 and TRBJ2-2; D tentatively fits TRBD1 or TRBD2 (6 bases each). Germline-derived CDR1 and CDR2 are MNHEY and SVGAGI. V was pared by 7 bases and J by 4 bases, with 10 bases between. This CDR3 has 13 residues. In nucleotides, the CDR3 is TGTGCCAGCACGGGGGCGACCACCGGGGAGCTGTTTTTT. This sequence encodes CASTGATTGELFF.

This chain links TRBV7-9 with TRBJ2-3, with a tentative D call TRBD2 (6 bases). This CDR3 spans 13 amino acids. The V gene lost 2 bases and the J gene lost 4 bases, with 7 bases spanning the gap. Germline V gene lookup returns CDR1 SEHNR and CDR2 FQNEAQ (reference sequence). The CDR3 sequence: CASSLRGSDTQYF. Here the CDR3 DNA reads TGTGCCAGCAGCTTACGGGGGTCAGATACGCAGTATTTT.

The chain carries TRBV2 and TRBJ1-6; 10 bases are shared with TRBD1. Germline V gives CDR1 SNHLY, CDR2 FYNNEI. V shed 2 bases and J 9 bases; nucleotides not matched to a gene: 4. The length of the CDR3 is 15 residues. This chain's CDR3 is CASSERGQGGSPLHF. CDR3 coding DNA: TGTGCCAGCAGTGAAAGAGGACAGGGGGGTTCACCCCTCCACTTT.